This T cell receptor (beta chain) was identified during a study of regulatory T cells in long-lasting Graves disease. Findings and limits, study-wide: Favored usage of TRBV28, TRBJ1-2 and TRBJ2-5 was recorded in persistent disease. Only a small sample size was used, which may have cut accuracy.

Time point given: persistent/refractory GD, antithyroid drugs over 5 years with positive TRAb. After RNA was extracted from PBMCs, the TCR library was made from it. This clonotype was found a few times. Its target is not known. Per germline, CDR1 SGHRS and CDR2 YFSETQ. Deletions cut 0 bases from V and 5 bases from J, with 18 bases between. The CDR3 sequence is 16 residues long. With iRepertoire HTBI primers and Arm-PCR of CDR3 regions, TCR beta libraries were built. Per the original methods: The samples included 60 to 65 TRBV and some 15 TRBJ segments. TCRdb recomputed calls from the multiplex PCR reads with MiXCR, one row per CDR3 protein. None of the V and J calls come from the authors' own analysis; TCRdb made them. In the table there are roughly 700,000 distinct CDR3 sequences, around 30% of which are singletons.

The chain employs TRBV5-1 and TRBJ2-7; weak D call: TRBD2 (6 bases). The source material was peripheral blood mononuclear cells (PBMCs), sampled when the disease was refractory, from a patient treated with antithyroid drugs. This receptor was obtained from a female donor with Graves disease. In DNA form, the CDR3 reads TGCGCCAGCAGCTTGGTGCTAGCAGGAGGAGGGCACGAGCAGTACTTC. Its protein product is CASSLVLAGGGHEQYF. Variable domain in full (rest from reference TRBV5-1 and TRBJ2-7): KAGVTQTPRYLIKTRGQQVTLSCSPISGHRSVSWYQQTPGQGLQFLFEYFSETQRNKGNFPGRFSGRQFSNSRSEMNVSTLELGDSALYLCASSLVLAGGGHEQYFGPGTRLTVT.